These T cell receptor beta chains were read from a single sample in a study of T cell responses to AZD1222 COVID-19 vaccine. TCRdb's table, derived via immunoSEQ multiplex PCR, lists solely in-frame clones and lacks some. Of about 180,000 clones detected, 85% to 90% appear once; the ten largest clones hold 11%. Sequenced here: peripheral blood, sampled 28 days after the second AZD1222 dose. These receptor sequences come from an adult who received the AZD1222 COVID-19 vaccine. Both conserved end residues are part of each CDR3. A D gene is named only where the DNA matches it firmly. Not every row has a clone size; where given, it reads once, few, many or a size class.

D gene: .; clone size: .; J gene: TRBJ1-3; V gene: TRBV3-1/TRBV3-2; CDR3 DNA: TGTGCCAGCAGCCACCGGGACCGCTCTATTGGAAACACCATATATTTT; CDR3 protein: CASSHRDRSIGNTIYF
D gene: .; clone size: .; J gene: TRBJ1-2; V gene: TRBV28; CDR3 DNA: TGTGCCAGCAGAAAACAGGGAGCTAACTATGGCTACACCTTC; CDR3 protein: CASRKQGANYGYTF
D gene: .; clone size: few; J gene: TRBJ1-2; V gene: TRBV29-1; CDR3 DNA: TGCAGCGCCCTAGGGGGAGGCTATGGCTACACCTTC; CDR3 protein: CSALGGGYGYTF
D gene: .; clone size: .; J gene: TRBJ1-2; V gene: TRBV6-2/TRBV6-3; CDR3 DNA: TGTGCCAGCAGTCCGGCTAACTATGGCTACACCTTC; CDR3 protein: CASSPANYGYTF
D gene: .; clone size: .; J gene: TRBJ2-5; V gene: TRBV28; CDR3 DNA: TGTGCCAGCAGTTTACCCGGACGGACAGCTTCTGTCGAGACCCAGTACTTC; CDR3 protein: CASSLPGRTASVETQYF
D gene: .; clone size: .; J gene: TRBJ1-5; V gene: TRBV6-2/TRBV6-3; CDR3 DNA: TGTGCCAGCAGTTCTCGACGGGGGTTCAATCAGCCCCAGCATTTT; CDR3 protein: CASSSRRGFNQPQHF
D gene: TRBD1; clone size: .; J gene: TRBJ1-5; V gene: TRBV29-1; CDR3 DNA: TGCAGCGTTGAATTCAGGGGGCCTATCTATAGCAATCAGCCCCAGCATTTT; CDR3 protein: CSVEFRGPIYSNQPQHF
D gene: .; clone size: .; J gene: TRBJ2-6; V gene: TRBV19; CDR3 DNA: TGTGCCAGTAGTATATCAGGGGCTGGGGCCAACGTCCTGACTTTC; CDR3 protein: CASSISGAGANVLTF
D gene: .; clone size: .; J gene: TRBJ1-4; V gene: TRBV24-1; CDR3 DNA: TGTGCCACCCCCGACGAAGAGAAGAGGGGTGAAAAACTGTTTTTT; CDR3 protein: CATPDEEKRGEKLFF
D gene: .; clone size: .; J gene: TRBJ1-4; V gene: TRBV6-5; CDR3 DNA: TGTGCCAGCAGTTCCTTCAGGGGCGGGATAGAAAAACTGTTTTTT; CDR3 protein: CASSSFRGGIEKLFF
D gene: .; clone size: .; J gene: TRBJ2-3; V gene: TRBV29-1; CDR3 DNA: TGCAGCGTTGTTAAAGGGGCAGGGGGCACAGATACGCAGTATTTT; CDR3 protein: CSVVKGAGGTDTQYF
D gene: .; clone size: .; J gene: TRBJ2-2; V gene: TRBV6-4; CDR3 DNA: TGTGCCACCCGCATCTTACAGGGAGCCGGGGAGCTGTTTTTT; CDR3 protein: CATRILQGAGELFF
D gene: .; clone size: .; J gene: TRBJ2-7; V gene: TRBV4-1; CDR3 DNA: TGCGCCAGCAGCCAAGAGGAATCTTGGGCCGCCTACGAGCAGTACTTC; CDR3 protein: CASSQEESWAAYEQYF
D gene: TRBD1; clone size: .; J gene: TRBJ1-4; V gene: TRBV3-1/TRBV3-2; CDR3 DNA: TGTGCCAGCAGCCTACAGGGGACTAATGAAAAACTGTTTTTT; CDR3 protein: CASSLQGTNEKLFF
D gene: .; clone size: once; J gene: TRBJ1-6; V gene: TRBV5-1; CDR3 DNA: TGCGCCAGCAGCGCCGTCCTTACAGGGATGGAGTCACCCCTCCACTTT; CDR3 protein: CASSAVLTGMESPLHF
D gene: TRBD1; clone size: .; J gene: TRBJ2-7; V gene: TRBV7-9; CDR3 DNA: TGTGCCAGCAGCTGGGACAGAGGTTCGTACGAGCAGTACTTC; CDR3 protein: CASSWDRGSYEQYF
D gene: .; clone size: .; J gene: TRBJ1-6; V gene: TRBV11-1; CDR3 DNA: TGTGCCAGCAGCCTACTGACAGGAGGATTCAATTCACCCCTCCACTTT; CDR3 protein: CASSLLTGGFNSPLHF
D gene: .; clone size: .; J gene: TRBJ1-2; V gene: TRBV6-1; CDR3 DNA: TGTGCCAGCAGTGAAGCAATTCGGGGACATTACACCTTC; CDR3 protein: CASSEAIRGHYTF
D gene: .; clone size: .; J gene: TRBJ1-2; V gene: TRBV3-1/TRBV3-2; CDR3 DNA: TGTGCCAGCAGCCAAGGGGGGAACTATGGCTACACCTTC; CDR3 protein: CASSQGGNYGYTF
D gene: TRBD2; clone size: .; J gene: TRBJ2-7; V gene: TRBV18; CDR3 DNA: TGTGCCAGCTCACGAGTACTAGCGCACGAGCAGTACTTC; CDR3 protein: CASSRVLAHEQYF
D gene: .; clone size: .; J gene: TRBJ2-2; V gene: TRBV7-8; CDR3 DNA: TGTGCCAGCAGCTTAGCCACCGCCGGGGAGCTGTTTTTT; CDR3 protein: CASSLATAGELFF
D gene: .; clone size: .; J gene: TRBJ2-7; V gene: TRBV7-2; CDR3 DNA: TGTGCCAGCAGCTTCTCCCGACTTGGGCTAGCCCCCTACGAGCAGTACTTC; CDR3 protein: CASSFSRLGLAPYEQYF
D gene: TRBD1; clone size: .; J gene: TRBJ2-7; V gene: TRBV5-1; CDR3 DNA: TGCGCCAGCAGCACGGACAGGGGACCCTACGAGCAGTACTTC; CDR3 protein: CASSTDRGPYEQYF
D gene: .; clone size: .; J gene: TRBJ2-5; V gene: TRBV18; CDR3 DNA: TGTGCCAGCTCACCCGGGAACGTCTTAAGCAGGATCCAAGAGACCCAGTACTTC; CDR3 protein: CASSPGNVLSRIQETQYF
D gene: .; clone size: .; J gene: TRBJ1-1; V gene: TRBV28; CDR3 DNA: TGTGCCAGCAGTTTATCGTTCAATGAAGCTTTCTTT; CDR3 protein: CASSLSFNEAFF
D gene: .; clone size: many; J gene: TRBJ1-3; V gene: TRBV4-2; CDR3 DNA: TGTGCCAGCAGCCAAACTTCCCGCGGGGGCGCCGCTGGAAACACCATATATTTT; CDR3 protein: CASSQTSRGGAAGNTIYF